This T cell receptor beta chain is drawn from a study of blood T cell repertoires in COVID-19. Turning to the study itself: Samples taken during acute and convalescent COVID-19 were collected in the United States, Italy and Spain. T cells, B-cell-depleted T cells, or PBMCs supplied cDNA or gDNA.

Trimming cost V 3 bases and J 4 bases, with 13 bases left between them. Germline CDR1 is SGHTA and CDR2 is FQGNSA. This CDR3 comprises 15 residues. Source study methods: Estimation of nucleated cell counts was performed using reference gene primer amplification. TCRdb's copy holds only in-frame clones and misses some; the assay was immunoSEQ multiplex PCR. The DNA was the basis for D and trimming; V, J and clone size are from that table. Here the sample spans approximately 150,000 clones, around 82% being singletons. The rearrangement links TRBV7-2 to TRBJ2-1, with D maybe TRBD2 (6 bases). The sample was peripheral blood. This clonotype was obtained from a man between 70 and 80 years old with active or convalescent COVID-19. Here the CDR3 DNA reads TGTGCCAGCAGCTTGGAGGGAGCTTCATACAATGAGCAGTTCTTC. Translated, it gives CASSLEGASYNEQFF.